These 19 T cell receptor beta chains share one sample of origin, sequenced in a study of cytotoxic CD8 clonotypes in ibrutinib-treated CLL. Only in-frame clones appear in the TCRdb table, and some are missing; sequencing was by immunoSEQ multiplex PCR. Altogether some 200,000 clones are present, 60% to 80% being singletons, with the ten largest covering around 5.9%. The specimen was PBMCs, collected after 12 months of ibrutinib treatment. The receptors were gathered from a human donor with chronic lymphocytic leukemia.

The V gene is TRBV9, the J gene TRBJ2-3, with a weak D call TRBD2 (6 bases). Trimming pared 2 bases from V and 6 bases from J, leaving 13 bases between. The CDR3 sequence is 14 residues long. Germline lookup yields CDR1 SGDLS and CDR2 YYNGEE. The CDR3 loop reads CASSVAGSPDTQYF. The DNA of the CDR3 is TGTGCCAGCAGCGTCGCCGGGAGTCCCGATACGCAGTATTTT.

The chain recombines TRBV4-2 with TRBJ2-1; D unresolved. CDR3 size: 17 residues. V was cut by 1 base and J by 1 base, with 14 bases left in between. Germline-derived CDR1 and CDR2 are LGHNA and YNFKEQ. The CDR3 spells CASSQVVAPRSYNEQFF. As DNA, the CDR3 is TGTGCCAGCAGCCAAGTAGTGGCCCCCAGGTCCTACAATGAGCAGTTCTTC.

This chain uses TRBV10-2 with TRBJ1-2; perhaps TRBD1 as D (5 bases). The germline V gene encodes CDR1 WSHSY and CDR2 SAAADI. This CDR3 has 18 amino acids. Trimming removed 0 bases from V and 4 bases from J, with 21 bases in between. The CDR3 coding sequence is TGCGCCAGCAGTGAGTCGGGTGGGTTAGACAGCCAAATCTATGGCTACACCTTC. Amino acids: CASSESGGLDSQIYGYTF.

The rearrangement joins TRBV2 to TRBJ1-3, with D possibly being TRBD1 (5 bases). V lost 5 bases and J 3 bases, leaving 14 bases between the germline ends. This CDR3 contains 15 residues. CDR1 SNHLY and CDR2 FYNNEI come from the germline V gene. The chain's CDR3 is CASSTQGLSGNTIYF. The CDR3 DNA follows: TGTGCCAGCAGTACGCAGGGACTCAGTGGAAACACCATATATTTT.

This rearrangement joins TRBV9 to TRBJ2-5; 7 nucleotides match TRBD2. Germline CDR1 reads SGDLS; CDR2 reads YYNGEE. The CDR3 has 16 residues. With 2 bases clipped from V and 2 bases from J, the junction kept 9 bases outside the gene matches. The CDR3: CASSVKASGLQETQYF. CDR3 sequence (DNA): TGTGCCAGCAGCGTGAAGGCTAGCGGTTTACAAGAGACCCAGTACTTC. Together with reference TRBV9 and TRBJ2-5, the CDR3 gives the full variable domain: DSGVTQTPKHLITATGQRVTLRCSPRSGDLSVYWYQQSLDQGLQFLIQYYNGEERAKGNILERFSAQQFPDLHSELNLSSLELGDSALYFCASSVKASGLQETQYFGPGTRLLVL.

CDR3 amino acids: CASSSSDRVRPYGYTF. The CDR3 DNA follows: TGTGCCAGCAGTTCCTCGGACAGGGTCCGACCCTATGGCTACACCTTC. V usage is TRBV28 and J usage is TRBJ1-2, with 8 bases identical to TRBD1. Germline CDR1 MDHEN, CDR2 SYDVKM. The CDR3 loop spans 16 amino acids. Unmatched junction bases numbered 11, after V lost 4 bases and J lost 4 bases.

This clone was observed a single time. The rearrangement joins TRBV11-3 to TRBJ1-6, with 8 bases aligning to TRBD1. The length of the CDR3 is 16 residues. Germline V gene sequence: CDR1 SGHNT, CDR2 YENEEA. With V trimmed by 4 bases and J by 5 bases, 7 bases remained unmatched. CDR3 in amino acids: CASSSVPGQDNSPLHF. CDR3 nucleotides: TGTGCCAGCAGCTCTGTTCCGGGACAGGATAATTCACCCCTCCACTTT.

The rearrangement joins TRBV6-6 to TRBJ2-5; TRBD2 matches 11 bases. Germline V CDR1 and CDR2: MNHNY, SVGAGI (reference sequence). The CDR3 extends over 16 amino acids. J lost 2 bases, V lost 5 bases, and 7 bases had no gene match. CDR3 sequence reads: CASSPSASGRQETQYF. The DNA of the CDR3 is TGTGCCAGCAGTCCCTCGGCTAGCGGGAGGCAAGAGACCCAGTACTTC.

CDR3 bases: TGCAGCGTTCTCCCAGCGGGACCTGGGGGAAATGAGCAGTTCTTC. Encoded protein: CSVLPAGPGGNEQFF. The V and J genes are TRBV29-1 and TRBJ2-1, with 7 bases aligning to TRBD2. Trimming at V came to 5 bases and at J to 7 bases, leaving 14 bases not matched to a gene. CDR1 is SQVTM and CDR2 is ANQGSEA in the germline V gene. The CDR3 is made up of 15 amino acids.

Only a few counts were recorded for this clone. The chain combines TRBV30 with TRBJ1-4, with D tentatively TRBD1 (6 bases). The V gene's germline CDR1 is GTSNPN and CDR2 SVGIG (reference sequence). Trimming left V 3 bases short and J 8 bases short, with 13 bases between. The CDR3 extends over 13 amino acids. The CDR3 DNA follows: TGTGCCTGGAGAACGGGGGGCCGGGAAAAACTGTTTTTT. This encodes CAWRTGGREKLFF.

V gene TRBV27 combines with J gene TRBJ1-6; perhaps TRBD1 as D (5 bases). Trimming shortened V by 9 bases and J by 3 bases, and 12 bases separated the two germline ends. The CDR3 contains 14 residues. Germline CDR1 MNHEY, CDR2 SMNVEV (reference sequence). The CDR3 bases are TGTGCCAGTCGCCGGGACCTCTATAATTCACCCCTCCACTTT. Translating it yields CASRRDLYNSPLHF.

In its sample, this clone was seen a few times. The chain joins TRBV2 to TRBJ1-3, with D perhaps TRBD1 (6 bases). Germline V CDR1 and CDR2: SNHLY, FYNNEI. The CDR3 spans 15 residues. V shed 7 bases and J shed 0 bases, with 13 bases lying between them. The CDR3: CASIGRGTSGNTIYF. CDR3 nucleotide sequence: TGTGCCAGCATAGGCAGGGGAACCTCTGGAAACACCATATATTTT. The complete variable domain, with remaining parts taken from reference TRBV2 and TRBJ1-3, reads EPEVTQTPSHQVTQMGQEVILRCVPISNHLYFYWYRQILGQKVEFLVSFYNNEISEKSEIFDDQFSVERPDGSNFTLKIRSTKLEDSAMYFCASIGRGTSGNTIYFGEGSWLTVV.

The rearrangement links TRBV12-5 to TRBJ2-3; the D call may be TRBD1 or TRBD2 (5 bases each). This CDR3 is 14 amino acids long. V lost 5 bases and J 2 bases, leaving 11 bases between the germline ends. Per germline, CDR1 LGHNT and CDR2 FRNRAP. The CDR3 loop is CASGSAGTTDTQYF. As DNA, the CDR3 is TGTGCTAGTGGTAGTGCCGGGACCACAGATACGCAGTATTTT.

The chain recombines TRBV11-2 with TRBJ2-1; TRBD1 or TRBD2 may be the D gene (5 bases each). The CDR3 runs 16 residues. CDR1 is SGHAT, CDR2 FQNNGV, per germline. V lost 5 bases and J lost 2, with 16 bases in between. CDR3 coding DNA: TGTGCCAGCAGCCGGACGGGGCGGGCCCCCTACAATGAGCAGTTCTTC. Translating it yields CASSRTGRAPYNEQFF.

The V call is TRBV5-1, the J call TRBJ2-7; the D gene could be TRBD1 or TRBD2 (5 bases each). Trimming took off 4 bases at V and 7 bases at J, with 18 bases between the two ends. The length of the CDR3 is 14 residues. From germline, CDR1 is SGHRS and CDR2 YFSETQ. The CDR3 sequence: CASSVSGLFGEQYF. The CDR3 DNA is TGCGCCAGCAGCGTCTCGGGGCTTTTTGGGGAGCAGTACTTC.

Here the CDR3 reads CASSPPSGISYNEQFF. The CDR3 nucleotides read TGTGCCAGCAGCCCCCCGAGCGGGATCTCCTACAATGAGCAGTTCTTC. V is TRBV14 and J is TRBJ2-1, with 7 bases that match TRBD2. Losses at the gene ends were 4 bases for V and 0 bases for J; bases not matched to a gene: 6. Germline CDR1 reads SGHDN; CDR2 reads FVKESK. The CDR3 has 16 amino acids.

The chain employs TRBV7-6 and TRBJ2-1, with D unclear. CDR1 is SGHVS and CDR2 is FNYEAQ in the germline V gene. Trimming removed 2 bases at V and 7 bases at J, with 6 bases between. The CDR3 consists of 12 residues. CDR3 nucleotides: TGTGCCAGCAGCTTAAGGTTTAATGAGCAGTTCTTC. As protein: CASSLRFNEQFF.

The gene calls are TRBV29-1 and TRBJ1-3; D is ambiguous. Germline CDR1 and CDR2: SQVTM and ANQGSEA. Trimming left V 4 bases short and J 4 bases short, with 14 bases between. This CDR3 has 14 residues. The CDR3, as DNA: TGCAGCGTTGGGGCGGGTGAACAAGGAAACACCATATATTTT. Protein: CSVGAGEQGNTIYF.

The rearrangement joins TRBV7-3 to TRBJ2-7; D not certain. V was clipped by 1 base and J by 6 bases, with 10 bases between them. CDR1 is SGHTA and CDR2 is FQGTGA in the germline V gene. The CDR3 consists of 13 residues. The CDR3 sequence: CASSLKDGLEQYF. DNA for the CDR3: TGTGCCAGCAGCTTAAAAGACGGGCTCGAGCAGTACTTC.